One T cell receptor (beta chain) is described in this entry. The data belong to a study of cytotoxic CD8 clonotypes in ibrutinib-treated CLL. Sequencing used immunoSEQ multiplex PCR; TCRdb keeps in-frame clones, though not all of them. The sample has around 15,000 clones, 55% to 65% seen once. Trimming stripped 7 bases from V and 1 base from J, with 16 bases between. The CDR3 runs to 15 residues. In germline, CDR1 is SEHNR, CDR2 FQNEAQ (reference sequence). The TCR sequence derives from a human donor with chronic lymphocytic leukemia. The genes are TRBV7-9 and TRBJ1-1; D is uncertain. Sample: PBMCs, taken before ibrutinib treatment. The CDR3 DNA reads TGTGCCAGCATCCGATCAGGACCGACGAACACTGAAGCTTTCTTT. The encoded protein is CASIRSGPTNTEAFF.